The 3 T cell receptor beta chains given below trace back to one sample, sequenced in a study of chemoradiotherapy in HPV16-positive cancers. TCRdb's table, derived via immunoSEQ multiplex PCR, lists solely in-frame clones and lacks some. This sample carries 2,000 or so clones, roughly 79% of them seen once, and the ten largest clones take about 9.4%. Here the sequenced sample was tumor tissue, taken from a patient who underwent chemoradiotherapy. The receptor set was obtained from a human donor with HPV-associated anogenital cancer.

Concerning this clone itself: One end of the junction does not line up with germline, which may come from a read error. The chain combines TRBV7-3 with TRBJ2-2; D may be TRBD2 (6 bases). The CDR3 length is 13 residues. Germline V gene sequence: CDR1 SGHTA, CDR2 FQGTGA. In DNA form, the CDR3 reads TGTGCCAGCAGCTCCCCGAACACCGGGGGGCTGTTTTTT. Amino acid sequence: CASSSPNTGGLFF.

The count of this clone is one. This sequence joins TRBV27 and TRBJ1-6, with 7 bases that match TRBD1. The CDR3 sequence is 15 residues long. V trimming: 5 bases; J trimming: 6 bases; junction bases outside the gene matches: 7. The germline V gene encodes CDR1 MNHEY and CDR2 SMNVEV (reference sequence). CDR3 region: CASSLTTGSNSPLHF. The CDR3 DNA follows: TGTGCCAGCAGTCTTACGACAGGGTCTAATTCACCCCTCCACTTT.

In its sample, this clone was seen a few times. The J gene is TRBJ1-1, the V gene TRBV28; D ambiguous. The CDR3 covers 12 residues. Germline CDR1 reads MDHEN; CDR2 reads SYDVKM. Trimming pared 6 bases from V and 6 bases from J, leaving 11 bases between. The CDR3 loop reads CASSLTLSEAFF. DNA for the CDR3: TGTGCCAGCAGCTTGACACTGTCTGAAGCTTTCTTT.